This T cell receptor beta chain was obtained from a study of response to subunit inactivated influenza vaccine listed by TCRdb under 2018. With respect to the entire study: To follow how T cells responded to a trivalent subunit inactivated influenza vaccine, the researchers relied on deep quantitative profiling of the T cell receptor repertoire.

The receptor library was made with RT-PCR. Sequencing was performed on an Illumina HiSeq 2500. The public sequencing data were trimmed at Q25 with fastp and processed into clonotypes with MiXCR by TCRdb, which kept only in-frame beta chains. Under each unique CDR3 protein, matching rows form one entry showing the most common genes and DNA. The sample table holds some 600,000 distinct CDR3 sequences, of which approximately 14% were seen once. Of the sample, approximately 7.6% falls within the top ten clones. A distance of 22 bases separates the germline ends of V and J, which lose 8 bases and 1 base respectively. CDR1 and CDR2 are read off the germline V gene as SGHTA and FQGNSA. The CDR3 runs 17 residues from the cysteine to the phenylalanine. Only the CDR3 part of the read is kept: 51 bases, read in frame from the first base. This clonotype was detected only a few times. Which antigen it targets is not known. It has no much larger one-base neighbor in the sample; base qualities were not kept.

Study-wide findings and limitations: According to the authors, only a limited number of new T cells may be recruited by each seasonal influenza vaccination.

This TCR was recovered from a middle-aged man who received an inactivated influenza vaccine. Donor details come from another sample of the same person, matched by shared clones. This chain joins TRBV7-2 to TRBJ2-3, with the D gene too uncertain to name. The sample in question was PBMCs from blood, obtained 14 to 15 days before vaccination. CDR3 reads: CASDDLLGSVGTDTQYF. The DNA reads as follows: TGTGCCAGCGACGACCTTCTGGGTAGTGTAGGCACAGATACGCAGTATTTT.